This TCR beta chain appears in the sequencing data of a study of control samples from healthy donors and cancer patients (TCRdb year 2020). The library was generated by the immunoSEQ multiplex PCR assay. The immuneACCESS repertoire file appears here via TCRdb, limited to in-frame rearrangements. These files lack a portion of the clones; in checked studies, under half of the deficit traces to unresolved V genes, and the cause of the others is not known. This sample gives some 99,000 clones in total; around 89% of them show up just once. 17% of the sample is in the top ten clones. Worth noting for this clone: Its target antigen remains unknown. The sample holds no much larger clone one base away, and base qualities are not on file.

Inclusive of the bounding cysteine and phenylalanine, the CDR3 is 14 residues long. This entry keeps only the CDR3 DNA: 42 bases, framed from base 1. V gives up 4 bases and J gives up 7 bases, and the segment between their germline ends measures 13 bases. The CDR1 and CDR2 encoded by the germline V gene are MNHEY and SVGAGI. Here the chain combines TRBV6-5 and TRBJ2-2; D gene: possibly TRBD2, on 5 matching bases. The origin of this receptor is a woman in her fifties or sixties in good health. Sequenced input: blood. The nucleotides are TGTGCCAGCAGTTCGGACTTAATAGGCGGGGAGCTGTTTTTT. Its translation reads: CASSSDLIGGELFF.